These 26 T cell receptor beta chains originate from one sample sequenced in a study of T-cell reconstitution after alpha-beta-depleted transplantation in children (TCRdb year 2016). The method behind the library was PCR. Instrument on record: Illumina HiSeq 2500. TCR libraries were prepared with molecular barcoding, using unique molecular identifiers to normalize TCRbeta repertoire quantification. The public reads were quality trimmed at Q25 with fastp and then assembled into clones with MiXCR by TCRdb, keeping productive beta chains. Entries are consolidated by CDR3 protein sequence, retaining the most common genes and DNA. This sample is represented by roughly 190,000 distinct CDR3 sequences; roughly 15% of them were singletons. The biggest ten clones account for approximately 13% of the sample. The source material was PBMCs from the stem cell graft donor, sampled from the stem cell graft. The receptor set was obtained from a human donor who donated a stem cell graft to a child with acute lymphoblastic leukemia.

This clonotype has ten or more counts. The V gene is TRBV28, the J gene TRBJ2-4, with TRBD1 as a possible D gene (7 bases). The germline V gene has CDR1 MDHEN and CDR2 SYDVKM. This CDR3 is built from 12 residues. V lost 7 bases to trimming and J lost 6 bases, with 10 bases between them. The CDR3 DNA is TGTGCCAGCAAGGAGGGGGCAAACATTCAGTACTTC. It translates to CASKEGANIQYF.

This clonotype showed up just a few times. The chain is built from TRBV6-5 and TRBJ2-1, with 9 bases matching TRBD2. The CDR3 is made up of 15 amino acids. Trimming removed 2 bases from V and 4 bases from J; junction bases left unmatched: 3. Looked up from germline, CDR1 is MNHEY and CDR2 is SVGAGI. This chain's CDR3 is CASSYGGRAYNEQFF. CDR3 coding DNA: TGTGCCAGCAGTTACGGCGGGAGGGCGTACAATGAGCAGTTCTTC.

In this sample, this clonotype turned up many times. The gene calls are TRBV12-3 or TRBV12-4 and TRBJ1-2, with D uncertain. This CDR3 contains 12 residues. The germline V and J ends were trimmed by 8 bases and 4 bases, with 11 bases remaining between them. For the CDR3, the DNA is TGTGCCAGCGGCCGTCGGGGCTATGGCTACACCTTC. Protein product: CASGRRGYGYTF.

This clonotype was seen repeatedly, ten times or more. J is TRBJ2-6 and V is TRBV5-5, with D perhaps matching TRBD1 (5 bases). Trimming pared 5 bases from V and 0 bases from J, leaving 15 bases between. Germline V CDR1 and CDR2: SGHKS, YYEKEE (reference sequence). CDR3 length: 17 residues. The CDR3 bases are TGTGCCAGCAGTCCGGACATGATACGCTCTGGGGCCAACGTCCTGACTTTC. Its protein is CASSPDMIRSGANVLTF.

This clonotype was detected many times. The V and J genes are TRBV7-2 and TRBJ2-1; a possible D gene is TRBD2 (7 bases). Trimming took 3 bases from V and 4 from J, leaving 13 bases between them. Germline V CDR1 and CDR2: SGHTA, FQGNSA. This CDR3 comprises 15 residues. Here the CDR3 DNA reads TGTGCCAGCAGCTTCTACGGGGGGCAATACAATGAGCAGTTCTTC. Translation gives CASSFYGGQYNEQFF.

The rearrangement joins TRBV6-1 to TRBJ1-1; D is ambiguous. The CDR3 length is 15 residues. Trimming left V 9 bases short and J 4 bases short, with 21 bases between. The germline CDR1 and CDR2 sequences are MNHNS and SASEGT. The CDR3 reads CASTPGREFGTEAFF. The DNA for the CDR3 is TGTGCCAGTACTCCCGGGAGGGAGTTTGGCACTGAAGCTTTCTTT.

This clonotype was observed a few times. The chain recombines TRBV10-3 with TRBJ1-5; maybe TRBD1 (6 bases). V lost 4 bases, J lost 0 bases, and 16 bases lay in between. This CDR3 has 17 amino acids. Germline V gene sequence: CDR1 ENHRY, CDR2 SYGVKD. In nucleotides, the CDR3 is TGTGCCATCAGTGCCGCGACAGGAGACTATAGCAATCAGCCCCAGCATTTT. It translates to CAISAATGDYSNQPQHF.

In its sample, this clonotype was seen many times. This chain links TRBV7-9 with TRBJ2-3; the D is unclear. The V gene lost 5 bases and the J gene lost 1 base, with 10 bases spanning the gap. The CDR3 has 14 amino acids. Germline lookup yields CDR1 SEHNR and CDR2 FQNEAQ (reference sequence). As DNA, the CDR3 is TGTGCCAGCAGCCAGCGTGGGGGCACAGATACGCAGTATTTT. This codes for CASSQRGGTDTQYF.

In this sample, this clonotype turned up many times. The CDR3 protein is CASSLWEGSEQFF. The CDR3 region has the DNA TGCGCCAGCAGCTTATGGGAGGGCTCTGAGCAGTTCTTC. V usage is TRBV5-1 and J usage is TRBJ2-1; 7 nucleotides align to TRBD2. J lost 9 bases, V lost 2 bases, and 5 bases had no gene match. The length of the CDR3 is 13 residues. Germline CDR1 SGHRS, CDR2 YFSETQ. The whole variable domain, filled in from reference TRBV5-1 and TRBJ2-1, reads KAGVTQTPRYLIKTRGQQVTLSCSPISGHRSVSWYQQTPGQGLQFLFEYFSETQRNKGNFPGRFSGRQFSNSRSEMNVSTLELGDSALYLCASSLWEGSEQFFGPGTRLTVL.

This clonotype was observed many times. The chain links TRBV5-1 to TRBJ2-1; the match to TRBD1 covers 9 bases. CDR1 and CDR2 from the germline V gene are SGHRS and YFSETQ. The CDR3 spans 15 residues. The V gene end was trimmed by 2 bases and the J gene end by 5 bases; junction bases not matched to a gene: 5. The CDR3 here is CASSFPGTGNNEQFF. The DNA for the CDR3 is TGCGCCAGCAGCTTTCCCGGGACAGGGAACAATGAGCAGTTCTTC.

This clonotype was recorded at least ten times. The V gene is TRBV12-3 or TRBV12-4, the J gene TRBJ1-5; a possible D gene is TRBD1 (5 bases). The length of the CDR3 is 13 residues. V was shortened by 6 bases and J by 4 bases, with 10 bases between the two germline ends. The CDR3 nucleotides are TGTGCCAGCAGGGGGACGGGGAATCAGCCCCAGCATTTT. This encodes CASRGTGNQPQHF.

This clonotype has a handful of counts. This sequence joins TRBV20-1 and TRBJ2-1, with 9 nucleotides matching TRBD1. There are 15 residues in the CDR3. Per germline, CDR1 DFQATT and CDR2 SNEGSKA (reference sequence). V shed 0 bases, J shed 9 bases, and the junction held 9 bases outside the gene matches. In DNA form, the CDR3 reads TGCAGTGCTAGAGAACCGGGACAGGGTGCCGGTGAGCAGTTCTTC. Amino acid sequence: CSAREPGQGAGEQFF.

A note on this clonotype: One base away lies a much larger clone, so this may be a sequencing read error. In this CDR3 the conserved last residue, phenylalanine or tryptophan, is missing, so a read error is likely. This sequence joins TRBV9 and TRBJ2-7; D is uncertain. V was trimmed by 2 bases and J by 1 base, leaving 7 bases between them. Per the germline V gene, CDR1 is SGDLS and CDR2 is YYNGEE. CDR3 length equals 13 residues. CDR3 sequence reads: CASSVVGSYEQYS. In nucleotides, the CDR3 is TGTGCCAGCAGCGTGGTGGGATCCTACGAGCAGTACTCC.

This clonotype was seen repeatedly, ten times or more. The gene calls are TRBV7-2 and TRBJ2-4; TRBD2 matches 7 bases. V lost 5 bases, J lost 0 bases, and 7 bases stayed unmatched. CDR1 and CDR2 (germline): SGHTA, FQGNSA. The CDR3 is made up of 16 amino acids. CDR3 amino acids: CASSPGRGAAKNIQYF. Here the CDR3 DNA reads TGTGCCAGCAGCCCGGGGAGGGGCGCAGCCAAAAACATTCAGTACTTC.

Ten or more counts support this clonotype. The chain links TRBV28 to TRBJ2-2; D not resolved. Germline values: CDR1 MDHEN, CDR2 SYDVKM. Trimming removed 3 bases at V and 7 bases at J, with 9 bases between. The CDR3 extends over 13 amino acids. CDR3 sequence: CASSLLMGGELFF. CDR3 nucleotides: TGTGCCAGCAGTTTGTTGATGGGCGGGGAGCTGTTTTTT.

V and J are TRBV11-3 and TRBJ2-4; D is ambiguous. V shed 0 bases and J shed 1 base, with 7 bases lying between them. Germline loops: CDR1 SGHNT, CDR2 YENEEA. This CDR3 has 15 residues. The DNA of the CDR3 is TGTGCCAGCAGCTTAGATTACGGTGCCAAAAACATTCAGTACTTC. Translating it yields CASSLDYGAKNIQYF.

This clonotype was recorded many times. This sequence joins TRBV10-3 and TRBJ1-4; 7 bases fit TRBD1. J was trimmed by 4 bases and V by 3 bases; bases with no gene match: 8. CDR1 and CDR2 (germline): ENHRY, SYGVKD. This CDR3 spans 16 amino acids. DNA for the CDR3: TGTGCCATCAGTGACCCGTGGACAGGCGATAATGAAAAACTGTTTTTT. Translated: CAISDPWTGDNEKLFF.

This clonotype showed up many times. The chain links TRBV5-1 to TRBJ1-1, with D perhaps matching TRBD1 (6 bases). The ends were cut back, 4 bases at V and 1 base at J, with 14 bases in the middle. The CDR3 has 15 amino acids. Germline CDR1 is SGHRS and CDR2 is YFSETQ. CDR3 region: CASSVNPGQNTEAFF. CDR3 coding DNA: TGCGCCAGCAGCGTCAACCCGGGACAGAACACTGAAGCTTTCTTT. The full variable domain, in which reference TRBV5-1 and TRBJ1-1 provide the parts outside the CDR3, is KAGVTQTPRYLIKTRGQQVTLSCSPISGHRSVSWYQQTPGQGLQFLFEYFSETQRNKGNFPGRFSGRQFSNSRSEMNVSTLELGDSALYLCASSVNPGQNTEAFFGQGTRLTVV.

This clonotype was detected ten times or more. J is TRBJ2-7 and V is TRBV20-1; 7 nucleotides match TRBD2. CDR1 is DFQATT, CDR2 SNEGSKA, per germline (reference sequence). The CDR3 covers 13 residues. Trimming at V came to 3 bases and at J to 7 bases, leaving 9 bases not matched to a gene. The CDR3 loop reads CSASVAGAGEQYF. In DNA, the CDR3 is TGCAGTGCTAGTGTGGCGGGAGCGGGAGAGCAGTACTTC.

This clonotype was picked up a small number of times. The chain joins TRBV12-3 or TRBV12-4 to TRBJ2-2; perhaps TRBD1 as D (5 bases). V dropped 6 bases and J dropped 4 bases, with 18 bases sitting between them. The CDR3 spans 16 residues. CDR3 bases: TGTGCCAGCAGCCTACCGACAGTCGGAAGCACCGGGGAGCTGTTTTTT. Encoded protein: CASSLPTVGSTGELFF.

This clonotype was seen ten or more times. This chain connects TRBV4-1 to TRBJ2-5; D is unresolved. V was cut by 0 bases and J by 5 bases, with 16 bases left in between. CDR1 is MGHRA and CDR2 is YSYEKL in the germline V gene. The CDR3 has 16 residues. The CDR3 sequence: CASSQESQPGLETQYF. CDR3 nucleotides: TGCGCCAGCAGCCAAGAATCACAACCCGGGCTTGAGACCCAGTACTTC.

This clonotype was detected many times. The V call is TRBV20-1, the J call TRBJ2-3; possible D gene TRBD2, 5 bases. Trimming left V 6 bases short and J 4 bases short, with 11 bases between. CDR1 is DFQATT, CDR2 SNEGSKA, per germline (reference sequence). The CDR3 consists of 12 residues. This chain's CDR3 is CSAAGGPDTQYF. The CDR3 DNA reads TGCAGTGCCGCGGGTGGACCAGATACGCAGTATTTT.

This clonotype was observed many times. This rearrangement joins TRBV19 to TRBJ1-2, with D maybe TRBD1 (5 bases). The CDR3 sequence is 17 residues long. V lost 2 bases, J lost 3 bases, and 19 bases lay in between. Germline V gives CDR1 LNHDA, CDR2 SQIVND (reference sequence). CDR3 in DNA: TGTGCCAGTAGTATAAGGGGATCGAAGCAAGTTCACTATGGCTACACCTTC. Its protein is CASSIRGSKQVHYGYTF. Supplemented by reference TRBV19 and TRBJ1-2, the full variable domain reads DGGITQSPKYLFRKEGQNVTLSCEQNLNHDAMYWYRQDPGQGLRLIYYSQIVNDFQKGDIAEGYSVSREKKESFPLTVTSAQKNPTAFYLCASSIRGSKQVHYGYTFGSGTRLTVV.

The chain is built from TRBV4-1 and TRBJ2-7, with a weak D call TRBD1 (6 bases). The V gene's germline CDR1 is MGHRA and CDR2 YSYEKL. This CDR3 is 17 amino acids long. Deletions cut 0 bases from V and 1 base from J, with 16 bases between. The CDR3 sequence is CASSQDQTSGQSYEQYF. In nucleotides, the CDR3 is TGCGCCAGCAGCCAAGATCAGACGTCTGGACAGTCCTACGAGCAGTACTTC.

This clonotype was seen many times. V is TRBV7-9 and J is TRBJ2-2; D possibly corresponds to TRBD1 (6 bases). CDR1 is SEHNR, CDR2 FQNEAQ, per germline (reference sequence). This CDR3 has 14 residues. Deletions cut 6 bases from V and 4 bases from J, with 12 bases between. The CDR3 sequence is CASSFQGFTGELFF. CDR3 nucleotides: TGTGCCAGCAGTTTCCAGGGGTTCACCGGGGAGCTGTTTTTT.

This clonotype was seen many times. The rearrangement uses TRBV6-5 and TRBJ2-7; 7 nucleotides match TRBD1. The CDR3 length is 15 residues. The junction had 2 bases not matched to a gene; V was cut back by 0 bases and J by 0 bases. Germline V gene sequence: CDR1 MNHEY, CDR2 SVGAGI. The CDR3 spells CASSYSGDSSYEQYF. CDR3 DNA: TGTGCCAGCAGTTACTCTGGGGACAGCTCCTACGAGCAGTACTTC.